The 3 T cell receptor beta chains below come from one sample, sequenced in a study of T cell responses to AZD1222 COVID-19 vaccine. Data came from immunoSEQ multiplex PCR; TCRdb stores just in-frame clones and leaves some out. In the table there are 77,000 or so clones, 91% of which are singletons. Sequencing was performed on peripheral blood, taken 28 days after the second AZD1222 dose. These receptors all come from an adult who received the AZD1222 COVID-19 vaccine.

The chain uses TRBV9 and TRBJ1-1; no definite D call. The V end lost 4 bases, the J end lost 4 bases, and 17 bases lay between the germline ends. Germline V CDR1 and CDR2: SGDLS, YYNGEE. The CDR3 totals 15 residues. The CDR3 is CASSSSGGLSTEAFF. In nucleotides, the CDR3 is TGTGCCAGCAGCTCCTCGGGTGGTTTGAGCACTGAAGCTTTCTTT.

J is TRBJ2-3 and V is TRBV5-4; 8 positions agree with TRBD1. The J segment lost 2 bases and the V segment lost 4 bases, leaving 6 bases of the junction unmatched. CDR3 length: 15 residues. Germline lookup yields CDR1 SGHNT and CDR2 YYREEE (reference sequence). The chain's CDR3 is CASSRTGSITDTQYF. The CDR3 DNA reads TGTGCCAGCAGCCGGACAGGGTCCATCACAGATACGCAGTATTTT.

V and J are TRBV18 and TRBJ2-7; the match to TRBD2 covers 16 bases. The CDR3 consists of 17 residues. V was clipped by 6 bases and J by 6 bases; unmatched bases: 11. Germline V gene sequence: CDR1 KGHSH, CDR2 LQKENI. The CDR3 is CASSGTSGRARYSEQYF. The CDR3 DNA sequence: TGTGCCAGCTCCGGGACTAGCGGGAGGGCCCGTTATTCCGAGCAGTACTTC.